One sample yielded the 5 T cell receptor beta chains listed below, sequenced in a study of tumor and adjacent non-tumor tissue in lung cancer (dated by TCRdb to the late 2010s). The library was produced with multiplex PCR. Sequencer: Illumina HiSeq 2500. TCRbeta libraries were constructed through three rounds of nested PCR with primers (Table S4) according to protocols modified from ARM-PCR. Using fastp trimming at Q25 and MiXCR clonotype assembly, TCRdb reanalyzed the public sequencing data and kept in-frame beta chains. Rows with one shared CDR3 protein collapse into an entry with the most common genes and DNA. The sample table lists approximately 76,000 distinct CDR3 sequences, 65% to 75% of them with a count of one. Together, the top ten hold around 12% of the sample. RNA was isolated from bulk unsorted tissue, and RNA quality was assessed with a NanoDrop ND-1000 and an Agilent 2100. The source material was lung tumor tissue. Every receptor here comes from a woman in her seventies with non-small cell lung cancer.

At least ten counts were recorded for this clonotype. The V call is TRBV4-1, the J call TRBJ2-7; D might be TRBD2 (6 bases). Trimming took 0 bases from V and 2 from J, leaving 17 bases between them. CDR3 length: 17 residues. Germline values: CDR1 MGHRA, CDR2 YSYEKL. The CDR3 bases are TGCGCCAGCAGCCAAGATTTCGGGGGAGTTACCCCCTACGAGCAGTACTTC. Amino acids: CASSQDFGGVTPYEQYF.

This clonotype was counted ten times or more. V is TRBV5-1 and J is TRBJ1-1; 9 bases align to TRBD1. There are 15 residues in the CDR3. Germline V gene lookup returns CDR1 SGHRS and CDR2 YFSETQ. The V segment lost 4 bases and the J segment 1 base; nucleotides outside the gene matches: 5. DNA for the CDR3: TGCGCCAGCAGCCTGACAGGGGGTCCGAACACTGAAGCTTTCTTT. Its translation is CASSLTGGPNTEAFF.

This clonotype was counted ten times or more. This rearrangement joins TRBV28 to TRBJ1-1; TRBD1 aligns across 8 bases. The CDR3 consists of 17 residues. The junction had 15 bases not matched to a gene; V was cut back by 5 bases and J by 4 bases. Germline CDR1 reads MDHEN; CDR2 reads SYDVKM. The CDR3 here is CASSARQGPWVGTEAFF. The CDR3, as DNA: TGTGCCAGCAGTGCGCGACAGGGGCCGTGGGTGGGCACTGAAGCTTTCTTT. The full variable domain, its missing parts supplied by reference TRBV28 and TRBJ1-1, is DVKVTQSSRYLVKRTGEKVFLECVQDMDHENMFWYRQDPGLGLRLIYFSYDVKMKEKGDIPEGYSVSREKKERFSLILESASTNQTSMYLCASSARQGPWVGTEAFFGQGTRLTVV.

In regard to this clonotype: A junction boundary mismatches the germline segment, possibly from a read error. The V and J genes are TRBV6-1 and TRBJ2-1; D possibly corresponds to TRBD1 (6 bases). CDR3 length equals 15 residues. The V gene's germline CDR1 is MNHNS and CDR2 SASEGT. The CDR3 region has the DNA TGTGCAAGCAGTCTCGACAGGAGCAGTTACAATGAGCGGTTCTTC. Amino acids: CASSLDRSSYNERFF.

Regarding this clonotype: No conserved phenylalanine or tryptophan ends this CDR3, so it is likely a read error. The DNA is omitted, as the CDR3 cannot be located on it reliably, and the CDR3 follows TCRdb's listing. V usage is TRBV7-9 and J usage is TRBJ2-1. Germline V lookup: CDR1 SEHNR, CDR2 FQNEAQ (reference sequence). Termini included, the CDR3 measures 14 amino acids. CDR3 loop: CASTLMESYNEHFL.